The text below deals with one T cell receptor (beta chain). It lacks a known antigen. No base qualities exist here, and no much larger clone lies one base off it. To be selected, patients needed enough residual fresh-frozen tumor tissue and more than two years of available survival data. None of the glioblastoma patients carried an isocitrate dehydrogenase mutation, although molecular status otherwise varied. PBMC were collected before vaccination, two weeks after the third vaccination, and at tumor progression when it occurred. The Qiagen DNeasy Blood extraction Kit was used to extract genomic DNA. TCRB CDR3 regions were amplified from about 1.9 ug genomic DNA, or all available DNA if less, using the immunoSEQ assay. For multiplex PCR, 60 forward primers for TCR V beta segments and 13 reverse primers for J beta segments were used. To estimate reads per starting template, synthetic control templates were spiked into each sample at limiting dilution. Sequencing produced 87 bp reads on the Illumina HiSeq System. In the source study's methods: PCR and sequencing errors were removed by merging closely related sequences with a nearest neighbor algorithm. TCR overlap was measured as the percentage of unique tumor TCR beta sequences also present in the same patient's peripheral blood. Drawn from immuneACCESS, this table holds only the in-frame rearrangements with V and J called that TCRdb kept. Clones are partly lost; checked studies trace under half to an unresolved V gene and leave the rest unexplained. The V and J calls and clone size are taken from that table; D and trimming were inferred from the DNA. Present in this sample are approximately 67,000 clones, roughly 79% of which were seen just once. The top ten constitute around 8% of the sample.

At the junction V is shortened by 5 bases and J by 4 bases, with 9 bases in between. Taken from cysteine to phenylalanine, the CDR3 has 12 residues. Only CDR3 DNA is held: 36 bases, read in frame from base 1. Via the germline V gene, CDR1 is SGDLS and CDR2 YYNGEE. The entry originates in a study of glioma-infiltrating T cells after dendritic cell vaccination (TCRdb year 2016). As for the study more broadly: Of the 15 or so glioblastoma patients in the cohort, all drawn from Phase I and II dendritic cell vaccination trials, 9 were newly diagnosed and 6 had recurrent disease. In glioblastoma patients vaccinated with dendritic cells, deep sequencing of TCR beta CDR3 regions served to measure the amount of tumor-infiltrating lymphocytes and to compare repertoires between tumor and blood. TCR sequencing metrics, including TIL content and tumor-blood repertoire overlap, were correlated with survival after dendritic cell vaccination. The vaccine was prepared from monocyte-derived dendritic cells that were cultured for seven to eight days with IL-4 and GM-CSF and then pulsed overnight with autologous tumor lysate. Patients received autologous tumor lysate-pulsed dendritic cell vaccination between about 2002 and 2013. Patients received three intradermal dendritic cell vaccine injections at biweekly intervals in the arm below the axilla. Results and caveats for the whole study, not just this receptor: No direct relationship between TCR clonality and survival was found, suggesting that a diverse polyclonal response may matter. The three-group TCR overlap response model was described as speculative and requiring prospective validation. After dendritic cell vaccination, a higher estimated pretreatment TIL content predicted longer time to progression and longer overall survival. The cohort was small and heterogeneous, only a few patients had full blood and tumor sets, and even fewer had initial-recurrent tumor pairs.

Recombination connected TRBV9 to TRBJ1-2; there is no confident call for the D gene. The TCR comes from a human donor with glioblastoma. Sequenced material: blood, taken before dendritic cell vaccination. The encoded CDR3 is CASSPGTYGYTF. The DNA sequence is TGTGCCAGCAGTCCGGGAACCTATGGCTACACCTTC.